This paragraph reports one T cell receptor beta chain. Its target is not known. These data originate in a study of radiotherapy plus CTLA-4 blockade in lung cancer. Sequencing was performed with immunoSEQ multiplex PCR; in TCRdb, only in-frame clones are kept and a portion is missing. The data show about 76,000 clones, 70% to 85% seen once. General study findings and limits: There was expansion of tumor-derived TCR clones in blood after radiotherapy plus ipilimumab.

The sample in question was peripheral blood, obtained from a patient treated with radiotherapy plus ipilimumab. The sequence derives from a human donor with non-small cell lung cancer who had stable disease on radiotherapy plus ipilimumab.

DNA of the CDR3: TGCAGCGTTGATGGGGAAGGGACAGATACGCAGTATTTT. This codes for CSVDGEGTDTQYF. This rearrangement joins TRBV29-1 to TRBJ2-3, with unresolved D. In germline, CDR1 is SQVTM, CDR2 ANQGSEA. CDR3 length: 13 amino acids. V was clipped by 3 bases and J by 3 bases, with 10 bases between them.